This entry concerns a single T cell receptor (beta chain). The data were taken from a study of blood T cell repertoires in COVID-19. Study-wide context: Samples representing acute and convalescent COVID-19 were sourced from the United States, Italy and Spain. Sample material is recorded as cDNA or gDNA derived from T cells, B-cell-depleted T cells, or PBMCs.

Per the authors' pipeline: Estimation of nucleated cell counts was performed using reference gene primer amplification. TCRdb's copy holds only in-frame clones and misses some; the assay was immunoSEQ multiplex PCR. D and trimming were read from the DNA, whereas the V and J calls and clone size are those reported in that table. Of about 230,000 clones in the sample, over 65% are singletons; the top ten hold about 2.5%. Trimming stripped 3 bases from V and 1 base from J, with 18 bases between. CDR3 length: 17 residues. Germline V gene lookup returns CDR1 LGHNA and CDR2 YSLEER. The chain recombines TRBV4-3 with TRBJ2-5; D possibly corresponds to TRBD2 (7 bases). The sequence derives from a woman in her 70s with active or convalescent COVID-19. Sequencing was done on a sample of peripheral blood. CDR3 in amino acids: CASSQWGAGAPQETQYF. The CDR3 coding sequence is TGCGCCAGCAGCCAGTGGGGTGCGGGGGCCCCCCAAGAGACCCAGTACTTC.